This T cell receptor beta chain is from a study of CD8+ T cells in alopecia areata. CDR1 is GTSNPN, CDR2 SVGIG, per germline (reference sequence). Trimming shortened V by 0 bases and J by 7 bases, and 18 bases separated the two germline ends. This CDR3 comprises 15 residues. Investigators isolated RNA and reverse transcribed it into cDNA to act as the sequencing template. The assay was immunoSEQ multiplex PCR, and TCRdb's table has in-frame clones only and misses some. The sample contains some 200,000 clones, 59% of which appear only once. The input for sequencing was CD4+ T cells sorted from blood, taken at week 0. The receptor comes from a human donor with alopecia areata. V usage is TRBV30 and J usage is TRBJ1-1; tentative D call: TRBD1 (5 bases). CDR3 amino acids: CAWSVSGQPYDEAFF. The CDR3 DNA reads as TGTGCCTGGAGTGTATCGGGGCAGCCCTACGATGAAGCTTTCTTT.